A single TCR beta chain is shown here with its context. Participants came from about 24 US areas, aged about 18 to 100 years. Each participant's cohort was designated according to participant-reported clinical history. Only in-frame clones appear in the TCRdb table, and some are missing; sequencing was by immunoSEQ multiplex PCR. This table has 200,000 or so clones, 70% to 90% appearing once. Looked up from germline, CDR1 is SGHRS and CDR2 is YFSETQ. Between the trimmed V and J ends, which lost 3 bases and 3 bases, there was a span of 21 bases. This CDR3 region has 17 residues. The sample is drawn from a study of blood T cell repertoires in COVID-19. At the level of the study: Spain, Italy and the United States supplied samples that represented acute and convalescent COVID-19. Sample material is recorded as cDNA or gDNA derived from T cells, B-cell-depleted T cells, or PBMCs.

This chain joins TRBV5-1 and TRBJ1-1; possible D gene TRBD1, 5 bases. The clonotype was recovered from a woman aged 40 to 50 with acute COVID-19. The sequenced material came from PBMCs or T cells enriched from blood (not recorded which). The CDR3 spells CASSSYGAGPPDTEAFF. CDR3 nucleotide sequence: TGCGCCAGCAGCTCTTATGGGGCAGGCCCCCCGGACACTGAAGCTTTCTTT.